The present T cell receptor beta chain was sequenced within a study of T cells in Graves' hyperthyroidism and ophthalmopathy. Study results and caveats: Most thyroid clonotypes expanded above 0.001 appeared in blood too.

Researchers took RNA transcripts and amplified the TCR beta CDR3 regions from them. Using the HTBI primer set, a first-round RT-PCR was run on the TCR CDR3. One entry per CDR3 protein, called by TCRdb with MiXCR from the multiplex PCR reads. In the table there are approximately 500,000 distinct CDR3 sequences, 46% of which are singletons. Clinical symptoms, serum thyroxine, TRAb, thyroid ultrasound and orbital computed tomography informed diagnoses. This clonotype has just a few counts. What it recognizes is unknown. The CDR3 consists of 13 residues. V gave up 4 bases and J gave up 6 bases, with 10 bases separating them. Germline assignment: CDR1 SGHNT and CDR2 YYREEE (reference sequence).

Sequenced input: peripheral blood or thyroid tissue (not recorded which). The sequence was obtained from a woman aged 18 to 35 with Graves' hyperthyroidism. The V and J genes are TRBV5-4 and TRBJ2-2, with D unclear. CDR3: CASSSRTAGELFF. In DNA form, the CDR3 reads TGTGCCAGCAGCAGCCGGACCGCCGGGGAGCTGTTTTTT.